This T cell receptor (beta chain) is drawn from a study of spatial heterogeneity in lung cancer. Time point meaning: sample taken at primary tumor resection. No cells were sorted before sequencing. The whole RNA sequenced was extracted from tumor, nontumor lung or frozen PBMC. Sample share makes this clonotype medium-sized. The antigen is unknown. Little can be read into the size of this beta chain, an off-target read in a library designed for alpha chains. General study results and limits: In blood, ubiquitous expanded tumor TCRs appeared more at resection than follow-up.

Each TCR cDNA molecule carried a unique molecular identifier. TCRdb reprocessed the 5' RACE reads via MiXCR and lists one record per CDR3 protein. Of more than 2,500 distinct CDR3 sequences listed, 25% to 30% are singletons. The material was PBMCs, obtained at surgery. This TCR was sampled from a female donor with early-stage non-small cell lung cancer.

For the CDR3, the DNA is TGTGCCAGCAGTTTTTCGGGGACAAGTTCACACGTAGCCACAGATACGCAGTATTTT. Translation: CASSFSGTSSHVATDTQYF. V usage is TRBV27 and J usage is TRBJ2-3; D perhaps matches TRBD1 (6 bases). From germline, CDR1 is MNHEY and CDR2 SMNVEV (reference sequence). CDR3 size: 19 residues. V was trimmed by 3 bases and J by 2 bases, leaving 24 bases between them.